A single sample is the source of the 28 T cell receptor beta chains below, sequenced in a study of CD8+ T cells in alopecia areata. Sequencing used cDNA as its template, made by extracting RNA and reverse transcribing it. TCRdb's table, derived via immunoSEQ multiplex PCR, lists solely in-frame clones and lacks some. The table has 150,000 or so clones, less than 75% seen once. Treatment described: oral pan-JAK inhibitor, 5-10 mg twice daily. The sample here was CD4+ T cells sorted from blood, taken between weeks 55 and 65, from a patient treated with tofacitinib. The receptors derive from a human donor with alopecia areata.

The chain combines TRBV2 with TRBJ2-7; TRBD1 aligns across 8 bases. Germline values: CDR1 SNHLY, CDR2 FYNNEI. Trimming cost V 5 bases and J 6 bases; bases outside gene matches: 6. This CDR3 comprises 13 residues. CDR3 loop: CASSYDRGLEQYF. For the CDR3, the DNA is TGTGCCAGCAGTTATGACAGGGGCCTCGAGCAGTACTTC.

The chain couples TRBV29-1 to TRBJ2-5, with D perhaps matching TRBD1 or TRBD2 (5 bases each). This CDR3 is built from 14 residues. V gave up 0 bases and J gave up 1 base, with 9 bases separating them. Germline loops: CDR1 SQVTM, CDR2 ANQGSEA. The CDR3 is CSVEDWGSQETQYF. The CDR3 bases are TGCAGCGTTGAAGATTGGGGGTCCCAAGAGACCCAGTACTTC.

CDR3 nucleotide sequence: TGTGCCAGCAGCTTATGGGCTAGCATAAACATTCAGTACTTC. Translating it yields CASSLWASINIQYF. V usage is TRBV7-2 and J usage is TRBJ2-4; D is perhaps TRBD2 (5 bases). The germline V gene has CDR1 SGHTA and CDR2 FQGNSA. Trimming shortened V by 2 bases and J by 6 bases, and 11 bases separated the two germline ends. The CDR3 is 14 residues long.

This clone was observed a single time. Other DNA sequences in the same sample also yield this CDR3. The V call is TRBV6-5, the J call TRBJ1-2; TRBD1 matches 7 bases. The CDR3 extends over 14 amino acids. Germline assignment: CDR1 MNHEY and CDR2 SVGAGI. V lost 6 bases to trimming and J lost 2 bases; unmatched junction nucleotides: 6. The CDR3 nucleotides read TGTGCCAGCAGCCGGCAGACAGGGAACTATGGCTACACCTTC. Translation: CASSRQTGNYGYTF.

The chain links TRBV4-1 to TRBJ2-2; D uncertain. Germline CDR1 MGHRA, CDR2 YSYEKL. The CDR3 length is 12 residues. Trimming left V 4 bases short and J 3 bases short, with 3 bases between. In nucleotides, the CDR3 is TGCGCCAGCAGCCGAGACACCGGGGAGCTGTTTTTT. Protein sequence: CASSRDTGELFF.

The chain has TRBV5-1 and TRBJ2-5, with no clear D. The V gene's germline CDR1 is SGHRS and CDR2 YFSETQ. The CDR3 is 14 residues long. Trimming cost V 3 bases and J 6 bases, with 15 bases left between them. The DNA for the CDR3 is TGCGCCAGCAGCTCACCCGGATTTCGACAGACCCAGTACTTC. Its translation: CASSSPGFRQTQYF.

This clone appeared once. This sequence joins TRBV18 and TRBJ2-5, with TRBD2 identical over 13 bases. The J segment lost 0 bases and the V segment lost 2 bases, leaving 0 bases of the junction unmatched. The CDR3 loop spans 16 amino acids. Germline loops: CDR1 KGHSH, CDR2 LQKENI. CDR3 in amino acids: CASSPGLAGDQETQYF. CDR3 DNA sequence: TGTGCCAGCTCACCAGGACTAGCGGGGGACCAAGAGACCCAGTACTTC.

The V and J genes are TRBV18 and TRBJ2-1; D gene uncertain. Trimming left V 2 bases short and J 9 bases short, with 11 bases between. This CDR3 contains 13 residues. Per the germline V gene, CDR1 is KGHSH and CDR2 is LQKENI. This CDR3 is CASSPGKTSEQFF. CDR3 in DNA: TGTGCCAGCTCACCAGGCAAGACGAGTGAGCAGTTCTTC.

The chain links TRBV10-3 to TRBJ2-5; the D is unclear. The J call is doubtful: the DNA matches TRBJ2-7 better. The germline V gene encodes CDR1 ENHRY and CDR2 SYGVKD. CDR3 length: 12 residues. CDR3 DNA: TGTGCCATCAGTACCCAGGCCTACGAGCAGTACTTC. Protein: CAISTQAYEQYF.

This rearrangement joins TRBV29-1 to TRBJ2-3; D not certain. CDR1 SQVTM and CDR2 ANQGSEA come from the germline V gene. The CDR3 has 15 residues. V dropped 3 bases and J dropped 0 bases, with 13 bases sitting between them. CDR3: CSVDLPELSTDTQYF. Here the CDR3 DNA reads TGCAGCGTTGACTTGCCAGAACTTAGCACAGATACGCAGTATTTT.

The genes are TRBV29-1 and TRBJ2-7; maybe TRBD1 (5 bases). The CDR3 loop spans 14 amino acids. V was shortened by 4 bases and J by 0 bases, with 13 bases between the two germline ends. Germline V CDR1 and CDR2: SQVTM, ANQGSEA. Written as DNA, the CDR3 is TGCAGCGTTGGTGACAGCCCCAACTCCTACGAGCAGTACTTC. This translates into CSVGDSPNSYEQYF.

The V call is TRBV7-6, the J call TRBJ2-5; D uncertain. The V and J ends lost 4 bases and 5 bases respectively, with 5 bases between them. Germline V lookup: CDR1 SGHVS, CDR2 FNYEAQ. This CDR3 is 11 amino acids long. CDR3 DNA sequence: TGTGCCAGCAGCTCCCGGGAGACCCAGTACTTC. The encoded protein is CASSSRETQYF.

CDR3 nucleotide sequence: TGTGCCAGCAGCTGGACAGGAGGGGACATTCAGTACTTC. Translation: CASSWTGGDIQYF. V usage is TRBV7-2 and J usage is TRBJ2-4; D is perhaps TRBD1 (7 bases). V was shortened by 4 bases and J by 8 bases, with 12 bases between the two germline ends. This CDR3 contains 13 residues. Germline CDR1 and CDR2: SGHTA and FQGNSA.

This clone was seen a handful of times. V usage is TRBV11-3 and J usage is TRBJ2-1, with D possibly TRBD1 on 5 matching bases. V was trimmed by 1 base and J by 5 bases, leaving 15 bases between them. CDR3 length: 16 residues. Germline CDR1 and CDR2: SGHNT and YENEEA. CDR3 nucleotides: TGTGCCAGCAGCTTAGGTGGTTGGGGCAGGGACAATGAGCAGTTCTTC. Translation gives CASSLGGWGRDNEQFF.

The chain links TRBV7-9 to TRBJ2-5; 8 bases line up with TRBD2. The CDR3 covers 12 residues. V lost 11 bases and J lost 0; bases outside the gene matches: 2. Per the germline V gene, CDR1 is SEHNR and CDR2 is FQNEAQ (reference sequence). The CDR3 sequence: CAVGGDQETQYF. The CDR3 nucleotides read TGTGCCGTCGGGGGGGACCAAGAGACCCAGTACTTC.

V is TRBV30 and J is TRBJ2-5; D may be TRBD2 (6 bases). This CDR3 has 13 residues. The germline V gene encodes CDR1 GTSNPN and CDR2 SVGIG (reference sequence). V lost 4 bases and J 5 bases, leaving 14 bases between the germline ends. The CDR3 loop is CAWNRGLGETQYF. The CDR3 nucleotides are TGTGCCTGGAATCGGGGGTTGGGCGAGACCCAGTACTTC.

The chain recombines TRBV6-1 with TRBJ1-1; the D gene is possibly TRBD1 (5 bases). This CDR3 region has 14 residues. V shed 6 bases and J shed 0 bases, with 11 bases lying between them. CDR1 is MNHNS and CDR2 is SASEGT in the germline V gene. The CDR3 sequence: CASSATGVNTEAFF. CDR3 sequence (DNA): TGTGCCAGCAGCGCCACGGGGGTGAACACTGAAGCTTTCTTT.

The V gene is TRBV2, the J gene TRBJ2-3; D perhaps matches TRBD1 (5 bases). V was shortened by 1 base and J by 2 bases, with 10 bases between the two germline ends. CDR3 length: 15 residues. Germline V gene data show CDR1 as SNHLY and CDR2 as FYNNEI. The CDR3 loop reads CASSEGGYFTDTQYF. The CDR3 DNA follows: TGTGCCAGCAGTGAAGGGGGCTATTTCACAGATACGCAGTATTTT.

This clone was recorded a few times. The genes are TRBV4-1 and TRBJ1-1; D gene ambiguous. This CDR3 has 13 residues. Germline loops: CDR1 MGHRA, CDR2 YSYEKL. Between the trimmed V and J ends, which lost 4 bases and 2 bases, there was a span of 8 bases. The CDR3 coding sequence is TGCGCCAGCAGCCCCGAGCTTAACACTGAAGCTTTCTTT. Residues: CASSPELNTEAFF.

This clone has just one count. This chain joins TRBV9 and TRBJ2-3; 11 bases agree with TRBD2. J gave up 2 bases and V 0 bases, and 2 bases lay outside the gene matches. CDR3 length: 16 amino acids. CDR1 is SGDLS and CDR2 is YYNGEE in the germline V gene. In nucleotides, the CDR3 is TGTGCCAGCAGCGTAGGGACTAGCGGGTACACAGATACGCAGTATTTT. It yields the protein CASSVGTSGYTDTQYF.

This clone was counted only a few times. The chain is built from TRBV19 and TRBJ2-1, with 11 positions matching TRBD2. CDR3 length: 17 amino acids. Trimming cost V 3 bases and J 4 bases; bases outside gene matches: 8. Germline V gene lookup returns CDR1 LNHDA and CDR2 SQIVND (reference sequence). The chain's CDR3 is CASSIGLAGGKYNEQFF. The CDR3 DNA follows: TGTGCCAGTAGTATCGGGCTAGCGGGGGGCAAATACAATGAGCAGTTCTTC.

V gene TRBV2 combines with J gene TRBJ1-1; D gene unclear. Per the germline V gene, CDR1 is SNHLY and CDR2 is FYNNEI. V was cut by 10 bases and J by 7 bases, with 7 bases left in between. This CDR3 is 9 amino acids long. DNA of the CDR3: TGTGCCATCTCAATTGAAGCTTTCTTT. Residues: CAISIEAFF.

V is TRBV5-1 and J is TRBJ2-5; D is possibly TRBD2 (6 bases). Germline V lookup: CDR1 SGHRS, CDR2 YFSETQ. The CDR3 runs to 15 residues. Trimming left V 6 bases short and J 1 base short, with 16 bases between. The CDR3 protein is CASMGRSSRQETQYF. The CDR3 DNA is TGCGCCAGCATGGGGAGGAGTAGCCGCCAAGAGACCCAGTACTTC.

Remarks on this clone: The junction does not match germline at one end; this may be a read error. The genes are TRBV6-5 and TRBJ2-7; D unclear. The CDR3 sequence is 13 residues long. CDR1 is MNHEY, CDR2 SVGAGI, per germline. The CDR3 is CAISESADYEQYF. DNA of the CDR3: TGTGCCATCAGTGAGTCGGCAGACTACGAGCAGTACTTC.

The sample holds a few counts of this clone. The V gene is TRBV19, the J gene TRBJ2-3; no definite D call. Germline V gene lookup returns CDR1 LNHDA and CDR2 SQIVND (reference sequence). This CDR3 has 14 amino acids. V lost 5 bases and J lost 0, with 9 bases in between. The CDR3 bases are TGTGCCAGTAGTTTGGACCTCAGCACAGATACGCAGTATTTT. It is translated as CASSLDLSTDTQYF.

This rearrangement joins TRBV29-1 to TRBJ1-2; maybe TRBD1 (6 bases). This CDR3 has 13 amino acids. Germline-derived CDR1 and CDR2 are SQVTM and ANQGSEA. V lost 1 base and J 4 bases, leaving 10 bases between the germline ends. In DNA form, the CDR3 reads TGCAGCGTTGAAGGGGTCAGGGGCTATGGCTACACCTTC. Translation gives CSVEGVRGYGYTF.

This chain connects TRBV30 to TRBJ1-1; TRBD1 is a possible D gene (5 bases). The V gene's germline CDR1 is GTSNPN and CDR2 SVGIG (reference sequence). Trimming shortened V by 5 bases and J by 8 bases, and 12 bases separated the two germline ends. The CDR3 covers 11 residues. CDR3 sequence: CAWWRPGEAFF. The DNA for the CDR3 is TGTGCCTGGTGGCGGCCAGGGGAAGCTTTCTTT.

The chain couples TRBV9 to TRBJ2-7; D remains unclear. V lost 0 bases to trimming and J lost 3 bases, with 16 bases between them. The CDR3 sequence is 16 residues long. Germline CDR1 SGDLS, CDR2 YYNGEE. CDR3 region: CASSVGAPKPLYEQYF. The DNA of the CDR3 is TGTGCCAGCAGCGTAGGAGCTCCCAAACCCCTCTACGAGCAGTACTTC.